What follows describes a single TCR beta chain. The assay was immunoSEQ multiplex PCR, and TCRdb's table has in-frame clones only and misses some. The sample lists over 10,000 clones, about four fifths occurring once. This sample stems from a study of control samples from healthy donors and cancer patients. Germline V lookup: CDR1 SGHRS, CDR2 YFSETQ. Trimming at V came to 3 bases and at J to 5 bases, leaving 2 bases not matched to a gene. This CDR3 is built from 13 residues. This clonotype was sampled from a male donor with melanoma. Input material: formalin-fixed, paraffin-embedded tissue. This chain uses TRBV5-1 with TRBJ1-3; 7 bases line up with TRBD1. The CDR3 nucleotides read TGCGCCAGCAGCTCACAGGGGCGAAACACCATATATTTT. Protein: CASSSQGRNTIYF.